The next 8 T cell receptor beta chains were all read from a single sample in a study of OX40 agonist ivuxolimab in advanced cancers. TCRdb keeps only in-frame clones here, not all; method: immunoSEQ multiplex PCR. The sample yields some 61,000 clones, more than 60% seen once. The sample was CD4+ or CD8+ T cells sorted from blood, taken in a trial of the OX40 agonist ivuxolimab. All receptors derive from an adult with an advanced solid tumor such as melanoma, head and neck, liver or kidney cancer.

The chain has TRBV11-2 and TRBJ2-3, with D possibly being TRBD2 (6 bases). Trimming removed 1 base at V and 0 bases at J, with 11 bases between. Germline V lookup: CDR1 SGHAT, CDR2 FQNNGV. The CDR3 spans 16 residues. The CDR3 reads CASSLGMAGSTDTQYF. CDR3 nucleotides: TGTGCCAGCAGCTTAGGTATGGCGGGGAGCACAGATACGCAGTATTTT.

This clone was seen a few times. The CDR3 spells CASSLVVDYGYTF. CDR3 DNA sequence: TGCGCCAGCAGCTTGGTGGTGGACTATGGCTACACCTTC. V usage is TRBV5-1 and J usage is TRBJ1-2; D is uncertain. Trimming took 0 bases from V and 3 from J, leaving 6 bases between them. The CDR3 covers 13 residues. Germline assignment: CDR1 SGHRS and CDR2 YFSETQ.

V and J are TRBV5-6 and TRBJ2-5; no clear D gene. The CDR3 contains 11 residues. Germline CDR1 and CDR2: SGHDT and YYEEEE. V lost 3 bases and J 5 bases, leaving 5 bases between the germline ends. CDR3 loop: CASSWMETQYF. The CDR3 DNA reads TGTGCCAGCAGCTGGATGGAGACCCAGTACTTC.

V usage is TRBV5-4 and J usage is TRBJ2-1; TRBD2 matches 14 bases. V lost 7 bases, J lost 9 bases, and 9 bases stayed unmatched. The CDR3 extends over 15 amino acids. Germline CDR1 reads SGHNT; CDR2 reads YYREEE (reference sequence). The CDR3 loop reads CASLSGTSGSIEQFF. In nucleotides, the CDR3 is TGTGCCAGCCTGTCCGGGACTAGCGGGAGTATTGAGCAGTTCTTC.

The chain has TRBV7-2 and TRBJ2-3, with D tentatively TRBD2 (5 bases). V gave up 5 bases and J gave up 0 bases, with 12 bases separating them. The CDR3 is 15 amino acids. CDR1 is SGHTA and CDR2 is FQGNSA in the germline V gene. DNA for the CDR3: TGTGCCAGCAGCAAAGACTACCTTAGCACAGATACGCAGTATTTT. This encodes CASSKDYLSTDTQYF.

This chain joins TRBV4-1 and TRBJ2-5, with 10 bases identical to TRBD1. The CDR3 covers 19 residues. Germline CDR1 is MGHRA and CDR2 is YSYEKL. V lost 4 bases to trimming and J lost 5 bases; unmatched junction nucleotides: 19. The CDR3 loop reads CASSLLLARRDRGSETQYF. The DNA of the CDR3 is TGCGCCAGCAGCCTATTATTAGCCCGCCGGGACAGGGGTAGCGAGACCCAGTACTTC.

This clone was counted a few times. The V gene is TRBV7-5, the J gene TRBJ2-7. TRBV7-5 is marked as a pseudogene. The CDR3 spans 16 residues. CDR3: CARSLDLRGGGYEQYF. The CDR3 DNA is TGTGCCAGAAGCTTAGATCTCAGGGGAGGAGGGTACGAGCAGTACTTC.

This clone was seen a few times. The V call is TRBV5-1, the J call TRBJ1-3; D unresolved. The CDR3 extends over 14 amino acids. V gave up 5 bases and J gave up 0 bases, with 9 bases separating them. Germline CDR1 SGHRS, CDR2 YFSETQ. The CDR3, as DNA: TGCGCCAGCAGACAGAGCGACTCTGGAAACACCATATATTTT. Amino acids: CASRQSDSGNTIYF. Full variable domain (outside the CDR3, taken from reference TRBV5-1 and TRBJ1-3): KAGVTQTPRYLIKTRGQQVTLSCSPISGHRSVSWYQQTPGQGLQFLFEYFSETQRNKGNFPGRFSGRQFSNSRSEMNVSTLELGDSALYLCASRQSDSGNTIYFGEGSWLTVV.